This paragraph reports one T cell receptor (beta chain). Clones were read by immunoSEQ multiplex PCR, and TCRdb kept only the in-frame ones, dropping some. The sample yields approximately 130,000 clones, 80% to 90% seen once. The germline V gene encodes CDR1 SQVTM and CDR2 ANQGSEA. With 1 base clipped from V and 0 bases from J, the junction kept 5 bases outside the gene matches. The length of the CDR3 is 16 residues. This sample was included in a study of T cell responses to AZD1222 COVID-19 vaccine. This sequence was found in an adult who received the AZD1222 COVID-19 vaccine. The J gene is TRBJ2-3, the V gene TRBV29-1, with 9 bases lining up with TRBD2. The sample was peripheral blood, taken 28 days after the second AZD1222 dose. The CDR3 sequence: CSVEALAGISTDTQYF. Written as DNA, the CDR3 is TGCAGCGTTGAAGCCCTAGCGGGGATAAGCACAGATACGCAGTATTTT.